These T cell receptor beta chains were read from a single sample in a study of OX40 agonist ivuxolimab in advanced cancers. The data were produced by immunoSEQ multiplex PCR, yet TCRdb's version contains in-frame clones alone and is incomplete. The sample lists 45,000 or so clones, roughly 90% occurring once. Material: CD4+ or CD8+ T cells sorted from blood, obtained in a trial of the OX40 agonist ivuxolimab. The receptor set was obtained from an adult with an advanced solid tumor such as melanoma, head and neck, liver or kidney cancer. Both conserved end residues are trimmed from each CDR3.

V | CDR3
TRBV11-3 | ASSLGAGAAGELF
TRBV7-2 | ASSPQRGLYEQY
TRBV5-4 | ASSQYNEQF
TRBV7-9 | ASSFGGRSQETQY
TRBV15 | ATSREGTSKEQY
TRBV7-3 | ASSSLGRKGNEQY
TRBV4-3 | ASSQDLTGGEKLF
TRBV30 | AWSVFLQETQY
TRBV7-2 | ASSLSLVSTGELF
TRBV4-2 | ASSQYAGTLNTEAF
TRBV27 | ASSLGEGRPYNEQF
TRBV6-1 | ASRRTGTYEQY
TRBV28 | ASSLNPGGGYT
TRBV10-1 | ASRQGTGNTIY
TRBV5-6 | ASSSNTGGQGFEQY
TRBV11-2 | ASSPHRLAGVVDTQY